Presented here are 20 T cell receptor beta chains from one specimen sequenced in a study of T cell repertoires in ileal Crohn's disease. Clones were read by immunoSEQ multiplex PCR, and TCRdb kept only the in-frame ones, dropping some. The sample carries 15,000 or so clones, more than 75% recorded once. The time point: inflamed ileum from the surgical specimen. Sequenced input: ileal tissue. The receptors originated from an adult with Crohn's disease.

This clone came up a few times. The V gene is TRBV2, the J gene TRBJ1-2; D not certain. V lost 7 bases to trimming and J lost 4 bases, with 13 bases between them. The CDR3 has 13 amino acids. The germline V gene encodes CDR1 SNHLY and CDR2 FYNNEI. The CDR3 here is CASIEGGGYGYTF. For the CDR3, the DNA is TGTGCCAGCATCGAAGGAGGTGGCTATGGCTACACCTTC.

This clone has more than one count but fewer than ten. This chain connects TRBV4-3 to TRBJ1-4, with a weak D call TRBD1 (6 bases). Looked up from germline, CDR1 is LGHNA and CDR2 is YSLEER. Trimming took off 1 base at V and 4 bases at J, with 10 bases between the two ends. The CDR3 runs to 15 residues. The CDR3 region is CASSQGGQINEKLFF. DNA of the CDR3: TGCGCCAGCAGCCAAGGTGGACAGATTAATGAAAAACTGTTTTTT.

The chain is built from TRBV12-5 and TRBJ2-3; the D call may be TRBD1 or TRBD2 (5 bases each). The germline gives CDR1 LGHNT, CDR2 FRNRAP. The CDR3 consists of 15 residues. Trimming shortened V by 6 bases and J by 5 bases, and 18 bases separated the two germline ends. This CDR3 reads CASGPGSGPGDTQYF. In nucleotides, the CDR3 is TGTGCTAGTGGACCCGGATCGGGGCCAGGAGATACGCAGTATTTT. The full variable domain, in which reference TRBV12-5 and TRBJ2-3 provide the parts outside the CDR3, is DARVTQTPRHKVTEMGQEVTMRCQPILGHNTVFWYRQTMMQGLELLAYFRNRAPLDDSGMPKDRFSAEMPDATLATLKIQPSEPRDSAVYFCASGPGSGPGDTQYFGPGTRLTVL.

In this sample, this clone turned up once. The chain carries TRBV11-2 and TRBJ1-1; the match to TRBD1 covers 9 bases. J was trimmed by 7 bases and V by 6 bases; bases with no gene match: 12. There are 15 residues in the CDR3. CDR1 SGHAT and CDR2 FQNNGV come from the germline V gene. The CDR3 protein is CASSPFRDRVFEAFF. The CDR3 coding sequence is TGTGCCAGCAGTCCATTCCGGGACAGGGTTTTTGAAGCTTTCTTT.

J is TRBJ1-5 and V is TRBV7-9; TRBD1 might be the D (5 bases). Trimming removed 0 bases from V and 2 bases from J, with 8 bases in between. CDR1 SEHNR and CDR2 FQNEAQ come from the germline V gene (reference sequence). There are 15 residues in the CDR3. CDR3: CASSLALGGNQPQHF. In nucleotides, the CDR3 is TGTGCCAGCAGCTTAGCGCTAGGGGGCAATCAGCCCCAGCATTTT.

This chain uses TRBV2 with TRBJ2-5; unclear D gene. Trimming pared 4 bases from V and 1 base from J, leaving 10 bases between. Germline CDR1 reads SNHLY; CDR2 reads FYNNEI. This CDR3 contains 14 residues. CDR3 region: CASSASRSQETQYF. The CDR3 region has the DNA TGTGCCAGCAGTGCGAGCAGGAGCCAAGAGACCCAGTACTTC.

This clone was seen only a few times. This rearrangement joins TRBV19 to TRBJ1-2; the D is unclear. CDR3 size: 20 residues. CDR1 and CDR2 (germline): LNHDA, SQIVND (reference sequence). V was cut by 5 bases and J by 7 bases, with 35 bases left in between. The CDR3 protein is CASSLELTWSRVNYGCGYTF. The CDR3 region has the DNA TGTGCCAGTAGTCTCGAGCTGACGTGGTCGCGGGTAAACTATGGCTGTGGCTACACCTTC.

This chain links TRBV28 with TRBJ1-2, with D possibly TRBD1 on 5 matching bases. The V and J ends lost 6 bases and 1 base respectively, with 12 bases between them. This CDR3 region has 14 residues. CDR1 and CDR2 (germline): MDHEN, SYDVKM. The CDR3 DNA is TGTGCCAGCAGGACCCACAGGAATAACTATGGCTACACCTTC. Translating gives CASRTHRNNYGYTF.

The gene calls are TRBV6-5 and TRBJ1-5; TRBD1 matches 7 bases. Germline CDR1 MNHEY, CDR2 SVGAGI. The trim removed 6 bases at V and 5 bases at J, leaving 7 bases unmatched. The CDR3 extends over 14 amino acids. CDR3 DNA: TGTGCCAGCAGGGCCCGACAGGGAGATCAGCCCCAGCATTTT. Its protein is CASRARQGDQPQHF.

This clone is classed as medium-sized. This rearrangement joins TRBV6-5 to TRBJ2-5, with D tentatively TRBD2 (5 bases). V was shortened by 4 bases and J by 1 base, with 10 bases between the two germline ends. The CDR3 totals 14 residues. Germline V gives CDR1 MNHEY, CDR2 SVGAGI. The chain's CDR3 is CASSLERSQETQYF. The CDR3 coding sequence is TGTGCCAGCAGTTTAGAGCGGAGCCAAGAGACCCAGTACTTC.

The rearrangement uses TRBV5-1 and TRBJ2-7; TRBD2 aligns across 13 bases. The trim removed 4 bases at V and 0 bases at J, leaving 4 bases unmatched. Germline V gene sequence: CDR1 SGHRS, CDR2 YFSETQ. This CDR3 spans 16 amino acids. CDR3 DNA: TGCGCCAGCAGCGCGACTAGCGGGAGGACCTCCTACGAGCAGTACTTC. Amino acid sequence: CASSATSGRTSYEQYF. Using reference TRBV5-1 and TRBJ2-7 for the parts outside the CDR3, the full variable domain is KAGVTQTPRYLIKTRGQQVTLSCSPISGHRSVSWYQQTPGQGLQFLFEYFSETQRNKGNFPGRFSGRQFSNSRSEMNVSTLELGDSALYLCASSATSGRTSYEQYFGPGTRLTVT.

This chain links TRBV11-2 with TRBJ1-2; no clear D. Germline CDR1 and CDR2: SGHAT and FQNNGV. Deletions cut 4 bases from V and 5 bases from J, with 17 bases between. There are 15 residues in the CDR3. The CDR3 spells CASSSPRTGRYGYTF. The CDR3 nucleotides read TGTGCCAGCAGCTCTCCCAGGACGGGGAGATATGGCTACACCTTC.

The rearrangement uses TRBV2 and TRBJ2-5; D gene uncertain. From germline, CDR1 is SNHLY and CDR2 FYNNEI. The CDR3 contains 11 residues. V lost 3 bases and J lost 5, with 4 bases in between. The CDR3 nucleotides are TGTGCCAGCAGTGATTGGGAGACCCAGTACTTC. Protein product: CASSDWETQYF.

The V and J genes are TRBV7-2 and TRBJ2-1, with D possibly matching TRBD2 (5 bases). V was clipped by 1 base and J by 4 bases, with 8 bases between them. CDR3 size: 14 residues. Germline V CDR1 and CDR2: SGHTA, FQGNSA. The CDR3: CASSLDGVYNEQFF. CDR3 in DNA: TGTGCCAGCAGCTTAGACGGGGTATACAATGAGCAGTTCTTC.

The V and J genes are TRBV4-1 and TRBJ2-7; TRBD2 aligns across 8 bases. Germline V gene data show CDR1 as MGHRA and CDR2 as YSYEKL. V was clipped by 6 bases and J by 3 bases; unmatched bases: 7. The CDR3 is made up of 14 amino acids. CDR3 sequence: CASSSSGRNYEQYF. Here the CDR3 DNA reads TGCGCCAGCAGTTCCAGCGGGAGAAACTACGAGCAGTACTTC.

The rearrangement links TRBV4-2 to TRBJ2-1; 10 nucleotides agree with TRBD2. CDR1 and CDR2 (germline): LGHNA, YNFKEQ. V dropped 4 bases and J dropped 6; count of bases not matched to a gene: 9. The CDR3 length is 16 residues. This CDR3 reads CASSRLTSGEPNEQFF. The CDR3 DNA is TGTGCCAGCAGCCGGTTAACTAGCGGGGAACCCAATGAGCAGTTCTTC.

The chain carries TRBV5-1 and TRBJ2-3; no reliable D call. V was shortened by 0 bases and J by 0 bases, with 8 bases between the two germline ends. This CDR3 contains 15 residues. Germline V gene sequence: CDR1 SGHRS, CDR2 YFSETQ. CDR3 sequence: CASSLVSISTDTQYF. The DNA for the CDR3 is TGCGCCAGCAGCTTGGTATCCATAAGCACAGATACGCAGTATTTT.

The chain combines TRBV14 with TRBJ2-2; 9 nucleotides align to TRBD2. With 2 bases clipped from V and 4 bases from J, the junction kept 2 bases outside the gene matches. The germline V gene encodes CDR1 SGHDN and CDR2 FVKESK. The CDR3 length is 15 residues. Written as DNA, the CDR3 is TGTGCCAGCAGCCAAATAGCGGGAGTCACCGGGGAGCTGTTTTTT. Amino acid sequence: CASSQIAGVTGELFF.

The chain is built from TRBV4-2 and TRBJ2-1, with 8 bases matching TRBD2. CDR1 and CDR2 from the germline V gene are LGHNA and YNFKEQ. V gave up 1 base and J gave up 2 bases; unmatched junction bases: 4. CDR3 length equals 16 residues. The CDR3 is CASSQGSGGAYNEQFF. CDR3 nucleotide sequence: TGTGCCAGCAGCCAAGGATCCGGGGGGGCCTACAATGAGCAGTTCTTC.

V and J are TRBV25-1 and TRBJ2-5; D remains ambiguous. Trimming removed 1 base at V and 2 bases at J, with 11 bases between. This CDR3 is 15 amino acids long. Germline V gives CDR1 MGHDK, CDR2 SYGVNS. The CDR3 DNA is TGTGCCAGCAGTGAATCTGTCAGCCTACAAGAGACCCAGTACTTC. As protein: CASSESVSLQETQYF.